Listed here are 10 T cell receptor beta chains from one sample, sequenced in a study of control samples from healthy donors and cancer patients. The repertoire was sequenced with immunoSEQ multiplex PCR; TCRdb's copy has only in-frame clones and lacks some. The repertoire holds about 190,000 clones, 85% to 95% seen once, with around 1.6% in the top ten. The specimen was blood. The receptors were gathered from a man younger than 35 in good health.

The V gene is TRBV7-2, the J gene TRBJ2-5; 11 nucleotides agree with TRBD1. CDR3 length: 15 residues. The V segment lost 7 bases and the J segment 4 bases; nucleotides outside the gene matches: 8. Germline V CDR1 and CDR2: SGHTA, FQGNSA. CDR3 DNA sequence: TGTGCCAGCACTTTAACCGGGACAGGGGGAGAGACCCAGTACTTC. This sequence encodes CASTLTGTGGETQYF.

This clone appeared a few times. This chain connects TRBV6-5 to TRBJ2-2; D perhaps matches TRBD2 (5 bases). Trimming removed 4 bases at V and 8 bases at J, with 14 bases between. Germline V lookup: CDR1 MNHEY, CDR2 SVGAGI. The CDR3 has 14 residues. The CDR3 protein is CASSSSRTGGELFF. The CDR3 DNA reads TGTGCCAGCAGTTCCTCCCGAACGGGGGGGGAGCTGTTTTTT.

As concerns this clone: Germline and junction disagree at one end, which may indicate a read error. The chain combines TRBV5-4 with TRBJ2-5; 8 positions match TRBD2. The CDR3 has 15 amino acids. Germline assignment: CDR1 SGHNT and CDR2 YYREEE (reference sequence). CDR3 sequence: CASSPPSAGGEAQYF. The CDR3 coding sequence is TGTGCCAGCAGCCCCCCCTCCGCGGGGGGAGAGGCCCAGTACTTC.

The V call is TRBV5-1, the J call TRBJ2-2, with D perhaps matching TRBD2 (6 bases). The CDR3 runs 15 residues. V lost 4 bases and J lost 8, with 18 bases in between. CDR1 is SGHRS, CDR2 YFSETQ, per germline. DNA for the CDR3: TGCGCCAGCAGCCCGGACCCGGGGGAATCAGGGGAGCTGTTTTTT. It specifies CASSPDPGESGELFF.

This clone was recorded only once. CDR3 loop: CASSLGRGNTEAFF. Written as DNA, the CDR3 is TGTGCCAGCAGCCTGGGACGGGGGAACACTGAAGCTTTCTTT. The chain couples TRBV7-3 to TRBJ1-1, with D tentatively TRBD1 (5 bases). CDR1 and CDR2 from the germline V gene are SGHTA and FQGTGA. The CDR3 has 14 residues. Trimming took off 5 bases at V and 1 base at J, with 11 bases between the two ends.

The gene calls are TRBV6-5 and TRBJ1-1; a weak D match, TRBD1 (6 bases). Germline loops: CDR1 MNHEY, CDR2 SVGAGI. The germline V and J ends were trimmed by 4 bases and 4 bases, with 16 bases remaining between them. This CDR3 contains 15 residues. The CDR3 nucleotides are TGTGCCAGCAGTTCCCCTCTTAAGGGGGGCACTGAAGCTTTCTTT. Protein: CASSSPLKGGTEAFF.

The chain employs TRBV12-3 or TRBV12-4 and TRBJ2-7, with TRBD1 as a possible D gene (6 bases). This CDR3 contains 12 residues. Between the trimmed V and J ends, which lost 2 bases and 5 bases, there was a span of 7 bases. The CDR3, as DNA: TGTGCCAGCAGTTTACAGGGGAACGAGCAGTACTTC. Translated: CASSLQGNEQYF.

V gene TRBV12-5 combines with J gene TRBJ2-1, with unresolved D. The CDR3 spans 13 residues. V lost 5 bases, J lost 3 bases, and 8 bases lay in between. Germline CDR1 is LGHNT and CDR2 is FRNRAP. Here the CDR3 reads CASGTKNYNEQFF. CDR3 sequence (DNA): TGTGCTAGTGGTACGAAAAACTACAATGAGCAGTTCTTC.

This chain uses TRBV28 with TRBJ2-1; the match to TRBD1 covers 8 bases. CDR3 length: 15 amino acids. The germline CDR1 and CDR2 sequences are MDHEN and SYDVKM. After removal of 7 bases from V and 6 bases from J, the junction contained 11 bases not matched to a gene. CDR3 bases: TGTGCCAGCACCAAGACAGGGGCAATCAGCAATGAGCAGTTCTTC. Translating it yields CASTKTGAISNEQFF.

This chain links TRBV9 with TRBJ2-1; 11 bases agree with TRBD2. CDR3 length: 15 residues. J was trimmed by 5 bases and V by 0 bases; bases with no gene match: 1. The V gene's germline CDR1 is SGDLS and CDR2 YYNGEE. CDR3 nucleotide sequence: TGTGCCAGCAGCGTAGTAGCGGGGGGGAACAATGAGCAGTTCTTC. It is translated as CASSVVAGGNNEQFF.